This T cell receptor beta chain stems from a study of T cell repertoires in cytomegalovirus infection. Study findings and constraints: CMV-specific TCR beta clonotypes restricted by HLA-C dominated the ex vivo response.

This clonotype turned up a few times. Its specificity is not known. The CDR3 is 15 amino acids. With 2 bases clipped from V and 4 bases from J, the junction kept 6 bases outside the gene matches. Germline loops: CDR1 SGDLS, CDR2 YYNGEE. TCRdb fed the reads into MiXCR, producing one record per CDR3 protein. The repertoire consists of 150,000 to 180,000 distinct CDR3 sequences, with about 20% occurring once and the leading ten covering 9.5% to 13%. The genes are TRBV9 and TRBJ2-7, with 10 bases aligning to TRBD2. Specimen: PBMCs. The sequence derives from a human donor in good health (CMV status not recorded). Some clones in this sample may be carry-over from other donors' samples. The DNA for the CDR3 is TGTGCCAGCAGCGTCCTAGCGGGAGTTCGGTACGAGCAGTACTTC. It yields the protein CASSVLAGVRYEQYF.